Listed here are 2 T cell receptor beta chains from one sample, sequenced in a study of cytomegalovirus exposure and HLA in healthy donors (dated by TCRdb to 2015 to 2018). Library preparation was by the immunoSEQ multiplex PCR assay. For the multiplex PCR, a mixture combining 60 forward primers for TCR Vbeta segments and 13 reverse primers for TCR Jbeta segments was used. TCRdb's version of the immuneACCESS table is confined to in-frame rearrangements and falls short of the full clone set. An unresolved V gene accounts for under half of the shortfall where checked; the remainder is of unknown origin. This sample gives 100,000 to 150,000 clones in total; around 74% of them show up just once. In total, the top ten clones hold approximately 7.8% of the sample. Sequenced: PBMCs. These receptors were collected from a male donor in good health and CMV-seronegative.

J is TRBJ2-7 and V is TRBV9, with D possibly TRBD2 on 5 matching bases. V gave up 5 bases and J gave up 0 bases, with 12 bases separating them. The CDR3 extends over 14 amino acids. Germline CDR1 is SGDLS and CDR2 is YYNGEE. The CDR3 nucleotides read TGTGCCAGCAGTCCCTCGGGGAGCTCCTACGAGCAGTACTTC. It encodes CASSPSGSSYEQYF.

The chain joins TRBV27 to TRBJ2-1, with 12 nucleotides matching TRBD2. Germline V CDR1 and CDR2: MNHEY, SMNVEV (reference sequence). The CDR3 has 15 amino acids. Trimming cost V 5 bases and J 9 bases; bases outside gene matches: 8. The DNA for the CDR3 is TGTGCCAGCAGTGCCGGGACTAGCGGGCTGAGTGAGCAGTTCTTC. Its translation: CASSAGTSGLSEQFF.